These 16 T cell receptor beta chains came from one sample sequenced in a study of chemoradiotherapy in HPV16-positive cancers. Libraries were prepared by immunoSEQ multiplex PCR; TCRdb keeps only in-frame clonotypes and omits some of them. Among approximately 50,000 clones listed, 90% were seen once. Source: blood, taken from a patient who underwent chemoradiotherapy. All receptors come from a human donor with HPV-associated anogenital cancer.

The rearrangement uses TRBV19 and TRBJ2-1, with D unclear. Germline loops: CDR1 LNHDA, CDR2 SQIVND (reference sequence). This CDR3 has 14 residues. Between the trimmed V and J ends, which lost 4 bases and 5 bases, there was a span of 12 bases. CDR3 sequence: CASSKGGPHNEQFF. Here the CDR3 DNA reads TGTGCCAGTAGTAAGGGTGGTCCCCACAATGAGCAGTTCTTC.

This rearrangement joins TRBV30 to TRBJ1-5; D gene uncertain. From germline, CDR1 is GTSNPN and CDR2 SVGIG (reference sequence). Between the trimmed V and J ends, which lost 2 bases and 5 bases, there was a span of 10 bases. CDR3 length equals 13 residues. The CDR3 sequence is CAWSTRFDQPQHF. In DNA, the CDR3 is TGTGCCTGGAGTACGAGGTTTGATCAGCCCCAGCATTTT.

This sequence joins TRBV30 and TRBJ2-2; a weak D match, TRBD2 (6 bases). Trimming removed 4 bases at V and 3 bases at J, with 12 bases between. Germline-derived CDR1 and CDR2 are GTSNPN and SVGIG (reference sequence). This CDR3 is built from 14 residues. For the CDR3, the DNA is TGTGCCTGGACGACTAGGGTTGACACCGGGGAGCTGTTTTTT. It specifies CAWTTRVDTGELFF.

This clone is a singleton in its sample. The chain combines TRBV4-1 with TRBJ2-1; D remains ambiguous. Trimming pared 1 base from V and 5 bases from J, leaving 12 bases between. The CDR3 consists of 15 residues. CDR1 is MGHRA and CDR2 is YSYEKL in the germline V gene. CDR3 coding DNA: TGCGCCAGCAGCCAAGTAACGCTAGTGGACAATGAGCAGTTCTTC. This sequence encodes CASSQVTLVDNEQFF.

This chain connects TRBV28 to TRBJ1-1; 9 nucleotides match TRBD1. Germline lookup yields CDR1 MDHEN and CDR2 SYDVKM. Trimming at V came to 6 bases and at J to 6 bases, leaving 11 bases not matched to a gene. The CDR3 runs 15 residues. The chain's CDR3 is CASSPTTGGRSEAFF. The CDR3 DNA reads TGTGCCAGCAGCCCCACGACAGGGGGAAGGTCTGAAGCTTTCTTT.

V is TRBV4-1 and J is TRBJ2-7; no firm D call. V shed 5 bases and J shed 0 bases, with 8 bases lying between them. CDR1 MGHRA and CDR2 YSYEKL come from the germline V gene. The CDR3 runs 13 residues. CDR3 residues: CASSWAVSYEQYF. DNA for the CDR3: TGCGCCAGCAGCTGGGCGGTCTCCTACGAGCAGTACTTC.

The chain carries TRBV5-6 and TRBJ1-2; D is uncertain. The CDR3 is 13 residues long. V lost 5 bases and J 8 bases, leaving 16 bases between the germline ends. CDR1 is SGHDT and CDR2 is YYEEEE in the germline V gene. The CDR3 sequence is CASRLDAAGGYTF. CDR3 DNA sequence: TGTGCCAGCAGGCTAGACGCCGCCGGGGGCTACACCTTC.

The V gene is TRBV9, the J gene TRBJ1-1; 7 bases line up with TRBD1. V shed 3 bases and J 0 bases; nucleotides not matched to a gene: 17. The V gene's germline CDR1 is SGDLS and CDR2 YYNGEE. The CDR3 totals 19 residues. CDR3 DNA: TGTGCCAGCAGCGCCGGGACAGCGCCTTTCGGGGGTTTGAACACTGAAGCTTTCTTT. This gives the protein CASSAGTAPFGGLNTEAFF.

This clone was found a few times. The chain couples TRBV18 to TRBJ2-7; the D gene is possibly TRBD1 (5 bases). This CDR3 spans 11 amino acids. V gave up 6 bases and J gave up 5 bases, with 8 bases separating them. Germline CDR1 is KGHSH and CDR2 is LQKENI. In nucleotides, the CDR3 is TGTGCCAGCTCTCAGGGTGACGAGCAGTACTTC. Translation: CASSQGDEQYF. Filled out from reference TRBV18 and TRBJ2-7, the complete variable domain reads NAGVMQNPRHLVRRRGQEARLRCSPMKGHSHVYWYRQLPEEGLKFMVYLQKENIIDESGMPKERFSAEFPKEGPSILRIQQVVRGDSAAYFCASSQGDEQYFGPGTRLTVT.

V usage is TRBV27 and J usage is TRBJ1-2; the D gene is possibly TRBD1 (5 bases). Trimming removed 4 bases at V and 6 bases at J, with 12 bases between. This CDR3 comprises 13 residues. The V gene's germline CDR1 is MNHEY and CDR2 SMNVEV (reference sequence). The CDR3: CASSSGRAHGYTF. The CDR3, as DNA: TGTGCCAGCAGTTCCGGCAGGGCCCATGGCTACACCTTC.

This sequence joins TRBV7-9 and TRBJ1-6; tentatively, D is TRBD1 (6 bases). The CDR3 is made up of 15 amino acids. V dropped 4 bases and J dropped 5 bases, with 12 bases sitting between them. CDR1 is SEHNR and CDR2 is FQNEAQ in the germline V gene (reference sequence). CDR3 nucleotide sequence: TGTGCCAGCAGCTCCCAGGGGTTAGATAATTCACCCCTCCACTTT. Translation gives CASSSQGLDNSPLHF.

This clone was recorded only once. The chain uses TRBV7-9 and TRBJ1-2; the D is unclear. The CDR3 contains 11 residues. The V and J ends lost 11 bases and 2 bases respectively, with 9 bases between them. Germline V gene sequence: CDR1 SEHNR, CDR2 FQNEAQ (reference sequence). The CDR3 spells CAAHKNYGYTF. The DNA for the CDR3 is TGTGCCGCCCATAAGAACTATGGCTACACCTTC.

CDR3 bases: TGTGCCAGCAGTGACAGGGCAGGGTCCACAGATACGCAGTATTTT. Protein sequence: CASSDRAGSTDTQYF. The rearrangement uses TRBV6-4 and TRBJ2-3, with D perhaps TRBD1 (5 bases). The V end lost 2 bases, the J end lost 2 bases, and 11 bases lay between the germline ends. The CDR3 length is 15 residues. Germline assignment: CDR1 MRHNA and CDR2 SNTAGT.

The chain carries TRBV11-3 and TRBJ2-2, with 7 bases fitting TRBD2. Per germline, CDR1 SGHNT and CDR2 YENEEA. This CDR3 region has 14 residues. V gave up 3 bases and J gave up 5 bases; unmatched junction bases: 3. The CDR3 nucleotides are TGTGCCAGCAGCTTGAGCGGGGAGACCGGGGAGCTGTTTTTT. Translation gives CASSLSGETGELFF.

The chain recombines TRBV19 with TRBJ2-2; D is undetermined. This CDR3 is 14 amino acids long. Germline CDR1 is LNHDA and CDR2 is SQIVND (reference sequence). V dropped 1 base and J dropped 3 bases, with 6 bases sitting between them. The CDR3 sequence is CASSIGADTGELFF. CDR3 nucleotide sequence: TGTGCCAGTAGTATAGGGGCAGACACCGGGGAGCTGTTTTTT.

The V and J genes are TRBV5-4 and TRBJ2-3; D is ambiguous. In germline, CDR1 is SGHNT, CDR2 YYREEE (reference sequence). The CDR3 contains 14 residues. The CDR3 loop reads CALSYRAQTDTQYF. The CDR3 DNA follows: TGTGCGCTCAGCTATAGGGCTCAAACAGATACGCAGTATTTT.